Each of the 9 T cell receptor beta chains below was sequenced from the same sample in a study of blood T cell repertoires in COVID-19. Libraries were prepared by immunoSEQ multiplex PCR; TCRdb keeps only in-frame clonotypes and omits some of them. This table holds about 23,000 clones, approximately 80% found once. The specimen sequenced was peripheral blood. The source of these receptors is a man between 65 and 85 years old with acute or convalescent COVID-19.

V usage is TRBV9 and J usage is TRBJ2-5; TRBD1 agrees at 10 bases. V trimming: 4 bases; J trimming: 3 bases; junction bases outside the gene matches: 3. Germline lookup yields CDR1 SGDLS and CDR2 YYNGEE. This CDR3 comprises 14 residues. Written as DNA, the CDR3 is TGTGCCAGCAGCCCGACAGGGGGCAAAGAGACCCAGTACTTC. Translated: CASSPTGGKETQYF.

The chain employs TRBV7-9 and TRBJ1-5; 8 bases agree with TRBD1. Germline V gene data show CDR1 as SEHNR and CDR2 as FQNEAQ (reference sequence). The CDR3 consists of 14 residues. The J segment lost 6 bases and the V segment lost 7 bases, leaving 8 bases of the junction unmatched. CDR3: CASTPDRESQPQHF. The CDR3 DNA reads TGTGCCAGCACCCCGGACAGGGAGTCTCAGCCCCAGCATTTT.

This sequence joins TRBV7-2 and TRBJ2-7; 8 nucleotides agree with TRBD2. Germline values: CDR1 SGHTA, CDR2 FQGNSA. V shed 2 bases, J shed 2 bases, and the junction held 11 bases outside the gene matches. There are 17 residues in the CDR3. The CDR3 DNA sequence: TGTGCCAGCAGCTTAAGTAGCGGGAAGCGGAAGACCTACGAGCAGTACTTC. This codes for CASSLSSGKRKTYEQYF.

The chain carries TRBV4-2 and TRBJ1-4; D is ambiguous. This CDR3 is built from 14 residues. In germline, CDR1 is LGHNA, CDR2 YNFKEQ. Trimming took 3 bases from V and 5 from J, leaving 10 bases between them. CDR3 amino acids: CASSQGRRNEKLFF. The DNA of the CDR3 is TGTGCCAGCAGCCAGGGCAGGAGGAATGAAAAACTGTTTTTT.

This chain connects TRBV2 to TRBJ2-1, with a weak D call TRBD1 (6 bases). CDR1 and CDR2 (germline): SNHLY, FYNNEI. V was shortened by 3 bases and J by 4 bases, with 13 bases between the two germline ends. This CDR3 region has 15 residues. CDR3 in DNA: TGTGCCAGCAGTGAGCAGGGGATCGGGTACAATGAGCAGTTCTTC. Translating gives CASSEQGIGYNEQFF.

The V call is TRBV15, the J call TRBJ2-5, with D possibly matching TRBD1 (6 bases). The CDR3 spans 14 residues. V lost 8 bases and J 9 bases, leaving 22 bases between the germline ends. Germline V lookup: CDR1 LNHNV, CDR2 YYDKDF (reference sequence). The CDR3: CATGGFRGLGAQYF. CDR3 in DNA: TGTGCCACCGGGGGTTTCAGGGGCCTCGGGGCCCAGTACTTC.

The V and J genes are TRBV28 and TRBJ1-5; D remains ambiguous. Trimming cost V 2 bases and J 13 bases, with 15 bases left between them. In germline, CDR1 is MDHEN, CDR2 SYDVKM. This CDR3 has 13 amino acids. CDR3 DNA sequence: TGTGCCAGCAGTTTACCACAGCCCGTCGGTCAGCATTTT. Translated: CASSLPQPVGQHF.

V usage is TRBV9 and J usage is TRBJ1-4, with D hard to call. Trimming took off 0 bases at V and 3 bases at J, with 6 bases between the two ends. The CDR3 contains 14 residues. CDR1 SGDLS and CDR2 YYNGEE come from the germline V gene. In DNA form, the CDR3 reads TGTGCCAGCAGCGTAGCGGGGTCTAATGAAAAACTGTTTTTT. Protein sequence: CASSVAGSNEKLFF.

The chain is built from TRBV30 and TRBJ1-2, with no clear D. The germline V gene has CDR1 GTSNPN and CDR2 SVGIG (reference sequence). V lost 8 bases and J lost 7, with 17 bases in between. The CDR3 length is 12 residues. CDR3 DNA: TGTGCCCTGATGGGAGAAGGTCCTGGCTACACCTTC. This encodes CALMGEGPGYTF.